A selection of T cell receptor beta chains follows, all from one sample in a study of beta chain features in type 1 diabetes. The method was immunoSEQ multiplex PCR; TCRdb's version includes in-frame clones alone and lacks a portion of them. The sample shows about 150,000 clones, over 8.5% of them seen only once. The specimen sequenced was central memory CD4+ T cells from blood. Source of these receptors: a man younger than 30 in good health. Both conserved end residues are part of each CDR3. A D gene is named only where the DNA matches it firmly. Rows may omit the clone size; those that give it use once, few, many or a size class.

J	D	V	length	size	DNA	CDR3
TRBJ2-5	NA	TRBV5-1	14	NA	TGCGCCAGCAGCTTGGCGCCAGGGAAAGAGACCCAGTACTTC	CASSLAPGKETQYF
TRBJ1-5	NA	TRBV7-9	13	NA	TGTGCCAGCAGCTTGGGTGGGGAGTCGCCCCAGCATTTT	CASSLGGESPQHF
TRBJ2-7	NA	TRBV14	13	NA	TGTGCCAGCAGTTTAGGACCCATCTACGAGCAGTACTTC	CASSLGPIYEQYF
TRBJ2-7	TRBD1	TRBV5-1	14	few	TGCGCCAGCAGCTTTATTGGACAGGGGGGCGAGCAGTACTTC	CASSFIGQGGEQYF
TRBJ2-4	TRBD1	TRBV11-2	18	few	TGTGCCAGCAGCTTAGATTTTGGGACAGGGCTAATGAAAAACATTCAGTACTTC	CASSLDFGTGLMKNIQYF
TRBJ1-4	NA	TRBV5-1	16	NA	TGCGCCAGCAGCAAATACCAGGGAAGTCCTGGTGAAAAACTGTTTTTT	CASSKYQGSPGEKLFF
TRBJ1-3	NA	TRBV28	14	NA	TGTGCCAGCAGTTCTCAGGGTGGAGGAAACACCATATATTTT	CASSSQGGGNTIYF
TRBJ1-1	NA	TRBV5-6	14	NA	TGTTCCAGCAGCGGCCTACAGGGAAGAACTGAAGCTTTCTTT	CSSSGLQGRTEAFF
TRBJ2-3	TRBD1	TRBV2	13	NA	TGTGCCAGCAGGCCCGCACAGGGGAAGATGCAGTATTTT	CASRPAQGKMQYF
TRBJ1-2	NA	TRBV28	14	NA	TGTGCCAGCAGCCCCGGAGGGGTCGAGAGGGGCTACACCTTC	CASSPGGVERGYTF